The clone carrying this TCR beta chain was counted only a few times. Its antigen is undetermined. This record comes from a study of response to subunit inactivated influenza vaccine. Points from the study as a whole: The study's authors posited that every seasonal influenza vaccination enlists few new T cells.

TCRdb used MiXCR to reprocess the RT-PCR reads, holding one entry per CDR3 protein. The table shows around 520,000 distinct CDR3 sequences, with about 25% occurring only once. The clonotype was recovered from a man aged 50 or older who received an inactivated influenza vaccine. This material consisted of CD4+ T cells sorted from PBMCs, taken around 5 days after vaccination.

The CDR3 sequence: CASSRTSSGETQYF. For the CDR3, the DNA is TGCGCCAGCAGCAGGACCTCGTCGGGGGAGACCCAGTACTTC. V usage is TRBV5-1 and J usage is TRBJ2-5, with D maybe TRBD2 (5 bases). Germline V gives CDR1 SGHRS, CDR2 YFSETQ. CDR3 length: 14 amino acids. V gave up 4 bases and J gave up 5 bases, with 15 bases separating them. Full variable domain (remainder filled in from reference TRBV5-1 and TRBJ2-5): KAGVTQTPRYLIKTRGQQVTLSCSPISGHRSVSWYQQTPGQGLQFLFEYFSETQRNKGNFPGRFSGRQFSNSRSEMNVSTLELGDSALYLCASSRTSSGETQYFGPGTRLLVL.